These T cell receptor beta chains were read from a single sample in a study of T-cell memory formation after mild COVID-19. A single record per CDR3 protein comes from TCRdb applying MiXCR to the 5' RACE reads. This sample has 300,000 or so distinct CDR3 sequences; 15% to 20% occur once, and the top ten carry 20% to 25%. Sequencing was done on a sample of PBMCs or a T cell subset sorted from them (not recorded which). The source of these receptors is a man in his late teens or twenties who had mild COVID-19 (a few samples of this study predate the infection). Cell type and time point are not known. The CDR3 runs from the conserved cysteine through the conserved F or W. A D gene is named only where the DNA matches it firmly. Where a row states a size, it is once, few, many or the class of an expanded clone; other rows omit it.

V: TRBV10-3; D: NA; J: TRBJ2-5; size: NA; DNA: TGTGCCATCAGTGAGTCGATAACCGAGAGAGAGACCCAGTACTTC; CDR3: CAISESITERETQYF
V: TRBV12-3/TRBV12-4; D: TRBD1; J: TRBJ2-6; size: few; DNA: TGTGCCAGCAGCCCGGGACAGGGGTTGGAAGGGGCCAACGTCCTGACTTTC; CDR3: CASSPGQGLEGANVLTF
V: TRBV27; D: TRBD2; J: TRBJ2-1; size: NA; DNA: TGTGCCAGCAGGCCACTAGCGGGGCCCTACAATGAGCAGTTCTTC; CDR3: CASRPLAGPYNEQFF
V: TRBV5-1; D: NA; J: TRBJ1-1; size: NA; DNA: TGCGCCAGCAGATCCGCCACGAACACTGAAGCTTTCTTT; CDR3: CASRSATNTEAFF
V: TRBV4-2; D: NA; J: TRBJ1-4; size: NA; DNA: TGTGCCAGCAGCCATCCCGGCAGGGCTAATGAAAAACTGTTTTTT; CDR3: CASSHPGRANEKLFF
V: TRBV7-3; D: NA; J: TRBJ1-1; size: few; DNA: TGTGCCAGCCGACTCGGACCCCAGAACACTGAAGCTTTCTTT; CDR3: CASRLGPQNTEAFF
V: TRBV30; D: NA; J: TRBJ2-1; size: few; DNA: TGTGCCTGGACCGTAGGGGGGTTTGGGAATGAGCAGTTCTTC; CDR3: CAWTVGGFGNEQFF
V: TRBV4-3; D: NA; J: TRBJ2-1; size: NA; DNA: TGCGCCAGCAGCCAAGAATATTACAGCCAGACAGGCAATGAGCAGTTCTTC; CDR3: CASSQEYYSQTGNEQFF
V: TRBV20-1; D: NA; J: TRBJ1-4; size: NA; DNA: TGCAGTGCTAGTAGGGGCAGTGAAAAACTGTTTTTT; CDR3: CSASRGSEKLFF
V: TRBV5-4; D: NA; J: TRBJ2-7; size: few; DNA: TGTGCCAGCAGCTTCAGGGGTGGAGACGAGCAGTACTTC; CDR3: CASSFRGGDEQYF
V: TRBV4-1; D: NA; J: TRBJ2-3; size: NA; DNA: TGCGCCAGCAGCCAAGATCGACTACTCACAGATACGCAGTATTTT; CDR3: CASSQDRLLTDTQYF
V: TRBV7-2; D: TRBD2; J: TRBJ2-2; size: many; DNA: TGTGCCAGCAGCCAACGTAGCGGGGACACCGGGGAGCTGTTTTTT; CDR3: CASSQRSGDTGELFF
V: TRBV19; D: NA; J: TRBJ1-5; size: NA; DNA: TGTGCCAGTAACCAGGGAGGCCCCCAGCCCCAGCATTTT; CDR3: CASNQGGPQPQHF
V: TRBV5-1; D: NA; J: TRBJ2-5; size: NA; DNA: TGCGCCAGCAGCTCCCAGCAGCAGCGTCGGACCCAGTACTTC; CDR3: CASSSQQQRRTQYF
V: TRBV7-8; D: TRBD2; J: TRBJ2-5; size: few; DNA: TGTGCCAGCAGACCCGGGACTAGCGGGGAGACCCAGTACTTC; CDR3: CASRPGTSGETQYF
V: TRBV4-3; D: NA; J: TRBJ1-1; size: NA; DNA: TGCGCCAGCAGCCAAGAGATGTATAAGAACACTGAAGCTTTCTTT; CDR3: CASSQEMYKNTEAFF
V: TRBV2; D: NA; J: TRBJ2-2; size: few; DNA: TGTGCCAGCACCCCAGGGCCGAACACCGGGGAGCTGTTTTTT; CDR3: CASTPGPNTGELFF
V: TRBV6-5; D: NA; J: TRBJ2-7; size: many; DNA: TGTGCCAGCAGTTACTCGACCCGGGGCCCAATATTGTATGAGCAGTACTTC; CDR3: CASSYSTRGPILYEQYF
V: TRBV5-1; D: NA; J: TRBJ2-5; size: NA; DNA: TGCGCCAGCAGCCTCCGACAGGGACTAGGGGAGACCCAGTACTTC; CDR3: CASSLRQGLGETQYF
V: TRBV7-3; D: NA; J: TRBJ2-2; size: few; DNA: TGTGCCAGCAGCTCCGGACTAACCGGGGAGCTGTTTTTT; CDR3: CASSSGLTGELFF
V: TRBV3-1; D: NA; J: TRBJ2-5; size: NA; DNA: TGTGCCAGCAGCCAAAACGGGGGCCCTGCGGGGGAGACCCAGTACTTC; CDR3: CASSQNGGPAGETQYF
V: TRBV6-5; D: NA; J: TRBJ1-2; size: few; DNA: TGTGCCAGCCGCCGAACCGCGTGGGGGGAGAGCTACACCTTC; CDR3: CASRRTAWGESYTF
V: TRBV25-1; D: NA; J: TRBJ1-2; size: NA; DNA: TGTGCCAGCAGTGAATATACCGGACAGCTCTATGGCTACACCTTC; CDR3: CASSEYTGQLYGYTF
V: TRBV9; D: NA; J: TRBJ2-3; size: NA; DNA: TGTGCCAGCAGCGTAGTGGGGGGGGCCGGAGATACGCAGTATTTT; CDR3: CASSVVGGAGDTQYF
V: TRBV12-3/TRBV12-4; D: NA; J: TRBJ2-1; size: few; DNA: TGTGCCAGCCGTTCCATGGCAGGGCCTGGCAATGAGCAGTTCTTC; CDR3: CASRSMAGPGNEQFF
V: TRBV6-6; D: NA; J: TRBJ2-2; size: NA; DNA: TGTGCCAGTGGACAGTTCGCGAACACCGGGGAGCTGTTTTTT; CDR3: CASGQFANTGELFF
V: TRBV3-1; D: NA; J: TRBJ1-1; size: few; DNA: TGTGCCAGCAGCCAAGGGGTTATAAAGGCGAACACTGAAGCTTTCTTT; CDR3: CASSQGVIKANTEAFF
V: TRBV12-3/TRBV12-4; D: NA; J: TRBJ1-1; size: few; DNA: TGTGCCAGCAGTTTCATGGGCACTGAAGCTTTCTTT; CDR3: CASSFMGTEAFF
V: TRBV6-6; D: NA; J: TRBJ2-2; size: few; DNA: TGTGCCAGCAATCGGGACACCGCGAACACCGGGGAGCTGTTTTTT; CDR3: CASNRDTANTGELFF
V: TRBV12-3/TRBV12-4; D: NA; J: TRBJ1-2; size: few; DNA: TGTGCCAGCAGTACCGGTCGTGGCTACACCTTC; CDR3: CASSTGRGYTF
V: TRBV20-1; D: TRBD2; J: TRBJ2-1; size: many; DNA: TGCAGTGCTAGGCCCCCGGGGGGGAATTACAATGAGCAGTTCTTC; CDR3: CSARPPGGNYNEQFF
V: TRBV6-2/TRBV6-3; D: TRBD1; J: TRBJ1-1; size: few; DNA: TGTGCCAGCAGCCTGGACAGGGTCTCTCCAAAGAGAAACACTGAAGCTTTCTTT; CDR3: CASSLDRVSPKRNTEAFF
V: TRBV5-5; D: TRBD1; J: TRBJ1-6; size: few; DNA: TGTGCCAGCAGCTTGGCCGGGACAGGGATGAGTTCACCCCTCCACTTT; CDR3: CASSLAGTGMSSPLHF
V: TRBV6-6; D: NA; J: TRBJ2-2; size: NA; DNA: TGTGCCAGCAGTCACCAAGTCACCGGGGAGCTGTTTTTT; CDR3: CASSHQVTGELFF
V: TRBV5-1; D: TRBD2; J: TRBJ2-7; size: few; DNA: TGCGCCAGCAGCGCCCAGCGGGGGGGAGACTACGAGCAGTACTTC; CDR3: CASSAQRGGDYEQYF
V: TRBV11-1; D: TRBD1; J: TRBJ1-1; size: NA; DNA: TGTGCCAGCAGCACGGACAGGGACACTGAAGCTTTCTTT; CDR3: CASSTDRDTEAFF
V: TRBV19; D: TRBD1; J: TRBJ2-3; size: few; DNA: TGTGCCAGTAGTATGGACAGGGCGAGCACAGATACGCAGTATTTT; CDR3: CASSMDRASTDTQYF
V: TRBV7-3; D: NA; J: TRBJ2-1; size: NA; DNA: TGTGCCAGCAGCTTAGGGACGGGGAGCTCCTACAATGAGCAGTTCTTC; CDR3: CASSLGTGSSYNEQFF
V: TRBV20-1; D: NA; J: TRBJ2-1; size: NA; DNA: TGCAGTGCAAGAGGAGTGAATGAGCAGTTCTTC; CDR3: CSARGVNEQFF
V: TRBV6-2/TRBV6-3; D: NA; J: TRBJ2-3; size: NA; DNA: TGTGCCAGCAGTGGGACTTGGGCCGGGGCGCAGTATTTT; CDR3: CASSGTWAGAQYF
V: TRBV11-2; D: TRBD1; J: TRBJ2-1; size: few; DNA: TGTGCCAGCAGCTCCGGACAGGGGAATGAGCAGTTCTTC; CDR3: CASSSGQGNEQFF